This TCR beta chain was identified in a study of response to subunit inactivated influenza vaccine. Note on this clonotype: The antigen is unknown.

Using its own MiXCR run on the RT-PCR reads, TCRdb lists one record per CDR3 protein. Here the sample spans approximately 700,000 distinct CDR3 sequences, approximately 14% being singletons. Study-wide findings and caveats: Authors suggested each seasonal flu vaccination may recruit only limited numbers of new T cells.

Germline assignment: CDR1 SGHRS and CDR2 YFSETQ. The CDR3 runs 15 residues. Germline trimming cut 5 bases from V and 5 bases from J; bases unmatched to any gene: 10. Specimen: PBMCs from blood, collected about 14 days before vaccination. This sequence originates from a man in his fifties who received an inactivated influenza vaccine. The rearrangement links TRBV5-1 to TRBJ2-7; the match to TRBD2 covers 10 bases. Here the CDR3 reads CASRRDSGRINEQYF. The DNA for the CDR3 is TGCGCCAGCAGGAGGGATAGCGGGAGGATTAACGAGCAGTACTTC.